These 14 T cell receptor beta chains originate from one sample sequenced in a study of blood T cell repertoires in COVID-19. TCRdb's copy holds only in-frame clones and misses some; the assay was immunoSEQ multiplex PCR. The sample lists 250,000 to 350,000 clones, around 87% occurring once. The material sequenced was PBMCs or T cells enriched from blood (not recorded which). Receptor source: a woman between 25 and 40 years old who had recovered from COVID-19.

This chain joins TRBV6-5 and TRBJ2-3, with D tentatively TRBD2 (6 bases). V was shortened by 4 bases and J by 2 bases, with 7 bases between the two germline ends. This CDR3 is 13 amino acids long. Germline loops: CDR1 MNHEY, CDR2 SVGAGI. CDR3 in amino acids: CASSWGDTDTQYF. CDR3 nucleotide sequence: TGTGCCAGCAGTTGGGGGGACACAGATACGCAGTATTTT.

The J gene is TRBJ2-7, the V gene TRBV4-2; 7 bases are a match to TRBD1. The V and J ends lost 0 bases and 6 bases, in that order; junction bases with no gene match: 17. The germline CDR1 and CDR2 sequences are LGHNA and YNFKEQ. This CDR3 region has 18 residues. The CDR3 coding sequence is TGTGCCAGCAGCCAAGAGGATTCTGGCAGGGGGAAAGCTGGCGAGCAGTACTTC. Amino acids: CASSQEDSGRGKAGEQYF.

The rearrangement links TRBV5-1 to TRBJ2-1, with 9 positions matching TRBD1. Per the germline V gene, CDR1 is SGHRS and CDR2 is YFSETQ. CDR3 size: 15 residues. V trimming: 0 bases; J trimming: 7 bases; junction bases outside the gene matches: 5. The CDR3 reads CASSLVTGGGNEQFF. CDR3 bases: TGCGCCAGCAGCTTGGTCACAGGGGGCGGGAATGAGCAGTTCTTC. The variable domain in full, with the rest retrieved from reference TRBV5-1 and TRBJ2-1, is KAGVTQTPRYLIKTRGQQVTLSCSPISGHRSVSWYQQTPGQGLQFLFEYFSETQRNKGNFPGRFSGRQFSNSRSEMNVSTLELGDSALYLCASSLVTGGGNEQFFGPGTRLTVL.

In its sample, this clone was seen once. The rearrangement links TRBV19 to TRBJ1-1; D might be TRBD1 (5 bases). Between the trimmed V and J ends, which lost 2 bases and 1 base, there was a span of 17 bases. The V gene's germline CDR1 is LNHDA and CDR2 SQIVND (reference sequence). The CDR3 spans 17 residues. Here the CDR3 DNA reads TGTGCCAGTAGTATACAGGGAGGGGCCCTTAAGAACACTGAAGCTTTCTTT. Its protein product is CASSIQGGALKNTEAFF.

The chain is built from TRBV19 and TRBJ1-2; no definite D call. V lost 8 bases to trimming and J lost 5 bases, with 12 bases between them. Germline CDR1 LNHDA, CDR2 SQIVND (reference sequence). This CDR3 is 12 amino acids long. The CDR3 region is CASRSDGYGYTF. In DNA, the CDR3 is TGTGCCAGTCGGAGTGATGGGTATGGCTACACCTTC.

Only one count was recorded for this clone. For the CDR3, the DNA is TGCGCCAGCAGCCCAGGCAGGGTCGAAAAACTGTTTTTT. As protein: CASSPGRVEKLFF. This chain connects TRBV5-1 to TRBJ1-4, with D possibly matching TRBD1 (5 bases). The CDR3 is 13 amino acids. Trimming pared 4 bases from V and 8 bases from J, leaving 12 bases between. Germline values: CDR1 SGHRS, CDR2 YFSETQ.

The chain recombines TRBV3-1 (or the pseudogene TRBV3-2) with TRBJ1-1; D may be TRBD1 (6 bases). In germline, CDR1 is LGHDT, CDR2 YNNKEL (reference sequence). Trimming stripped 6 bases from V and 0 bases from J, with 17 bases between. The CDR3 has 16 residues. CDR3 in amino acids: CASRPSGQLMNTEAFF. The CDR3, as DNA: TGTGCCAGCAGGCCTAGCGGACAGCTGATGAACACTGAAGCTTTCTTT.

The genes are TRBV5-1 and TRBJ2-7; 10 bases map to TRBD2. V was pared by 0 bases and J by 6 bases, with 0 bases of the junction left unmatched. Germline V gives CDR1 SGHRS, CDR2 YFSETQ. This CDR3 has 13 residues. As DNA, the CDR3 is TGCGCCAGCAGCTTGGGGACTAGCGGCGAGCAGTACTTC. Translation: CASSLGTSGEQYF. The full variable domain, its missing parts supplied by reference TRBV5-1 and TRBJ2-7, is KAGVTQTPRYLIKTRGQQVTLSCSPISGHRSVSWYQQTPGQGLQFLFEYFSETQRNKGNFPGRFSGRQFSNSRSEMNVSTLELGDSALYLCASSLGTSGEQYFGPGTRLTVT.

This rearrangement joins TRBV28 to TRBJ1-2, with D perhaps TRBD1 (5 bases). The CDR3 length is 10 residues. Trimming took 8 bases from V and 8 from J, leaving 9 bases between them. In germline, CDR1 is MDHEN, CDR2 SYDVKM. CDR3 amino acids: CASLGGGYTF. CDR3 nucleotide sequence: TGTGCCAGCCTGGGGGGGGGCTACACCTTC.

The chain joins TRBV6-5 to TRBJ2-6, with no clear D. Trimming stripped 7 bases from V and 0 bases from J, with 10 bases between. Germline CDR1 MNHEY, CDR2 SVGAGI. The CDR3 contains 15 residues. CDR3 protein: CASKAVLSGANVLTF. CDR3 coding DNA: TGTGCCAGCAAGGCGGTGCTCTCTGGGGCCAACGTCCTGACTTTC.

V and J are TRBV14 and TRBJ2-1; no firm D call. Deletions cut 7 bases from V and 3 bases from J, with 13 bases between. The CDR3 sequence is 14 residues long. In germline, CDR1 is SGHDN, CDR2 FVKESK. CDR3 coding DNA: TGTGCCAGCACCACCGGAGTTGGCTACAATGAGCAGTTCTTC. Translating it yields CASTTGVGYNEQFF.

The chain is built from TRBV7-8 and TRBJ1-1, with 11 bases matching TRBD1. Trimming cost V 4 bases and J 3 bases; bases outside gene matches: 7. The CDR3 is 16 amino acids. Germline loops: CDR1 SGHVS, CDR2 FQNEAQ. CDR3 bases: TGTGCCAGCAGCTCTGAGGGACAGGGGGGATACACTGAAGCTTTCTTT. Its translation is CASSSEGQGGYTEAFF.

This clone was seen once. This rearrangement joins TRBV29-1 to TRBJ1-1; D is unclear. Trimming shortened V by 4 bases and J by 1 base, and 13 bases separated the two germline ends. Germline assignment: CDR1 SQVTM and CDR2 ANQGSEA. The CDR3 is made up of 14 amino acids. The CDR3 spells CSVARGGGNTEAFF. CDR3 DNA sequence: TGCAGCGTTGCGCGGGGTGGAGGGAACACTGAAGCTTTCTTT.

This chain's CDR3 is CASSSEVRQTSTF. The CDR3 bases are TGTGCCAGCAGCTCGGAGGTTCGGCAGACTTCCACCTTC. This rearrangement joins TRBV5-4 to TRBJ1-2, with no clear D. Germline V gene data show CDR1 as SGHNT and CDR2 as YYREEE (reference sequence). Trimming stripped 3 bases from V and 13 bases from J, with 19 bases between. The CDR3 covers 13 residues.